The clone carrying this T cell receptor (beta chain) was detected a few times. Sequence at one end of the junction differs from germline and may be a read error. These data come from a study of spatial heterogeneity in lung cancer. TCRdb analysed the 5' RACE reads with MiXCR anew, one entry per CDR3 protein. The table lists several thousand distinct CDR3 sequences, about 5% of them singletons, with around 8.6% in the top ten. Sample time point: sample taken at primary tumor resection. Tumor, nontumor lung or frozen PBMC supplied whole RNA that was sequenced unsorted. Samples were obtained from 70 or so donors, all untreated early-stage non-small cell lung cancer patients. CDR1 SSHAT and CDR2 FNYEAQ come from the germline V gene (reference sequence). The CDR3 has 13 residues.

The clonotype comes from a female donor with early-stage non-small cell lung cancer. Here the sequenced sample was normal lung tissue next to the tumor, taken at surgery. The rearrangement links TRBV7-7 to TRBJ2-5; D remains ambiguous. The CDR3 nucleotides are TGTGCTAGCAGCTCCCCAGGCGGAGAGACCCAGTACTTC. It yields the protein CASSSPGGETQYF.